Following are 27 T cell receptor beta chains from one sample sequenced in a study of blood T cell repertoires in COVID-19. Data came from immunoSEQ multiplex PCR; TCRdb stores just in-frame clones and leaves some out. The sample gives 200,000 to 250,000 clones, about nine tenths of which show up once; around 6.5% is in the top ten. Source material: peripheral blood. These receptor sequences come from a man aged 60 to 69 who had recovered from COVID-19.

The rearrangement links TRBV12-2 to TRBJ1-2. TRBV12-2 is a pseudogene segment. This CDR3 has 18 amino acids. The CDR3 DNA follows: TGTGCAAGTCGCACTTTACCCCGAGTCGGGGGGGCCGAATATGGCTACACCTTC. This sequence encodes CASRTLPRVGGAEYGYTF.

This clone was found a few times. This sequence joins TRBV9 and TRBJ1-4, with D tentatively TRBD1 (6 bases). V gave up 1 base and J gave up 7 bases, with 11 bases separating them. The CDR3 is made up of 14 amino acids. In germline, CDR1 is SGDLS, CDR2 YYNGEE. The CDR3 DNA reads as TGTGCCAGCAGCGTAAGAGGGGGTCTTGAAAAACTGTTTTTT. Translating it yields CASSVRGGLEKLFF.

The chain recombines TRBV7-9 with TRBJ2-5; TRBD2 aligns across 7 bases. The CDR3 is made up of 15 amino acids. V was clipped by 6 bases and J by 5 bases; unmatched bases: 12. The germline V gene encodes CDR1 SEHNR and CDR2 FQNEAQ (reference sequence). The CDR3 DNA is TGTGCCAGCAGTCAACGTATCGGGGGAGGGGAGACCCAGTACTTC. This translates into CASSQRIGGGETQYF. The complete variable domain, with remaining parts taken from reference TRBV7-9 and TRBJ2-5, reads DTGVSQNPRHKITKRGQNVTFRCDPISEHNRLYWYRQTLGQGPEFLTYFQNEAQLEKSRLLSDRFSAERPKGSFSTLEIQRTEQGDSAMYLCASSQRIGGGETQYFGPGTRLLVL.

The rearrangement uses TRBV6-5 and TRBJ1-3; TRBD1 might be the D (6 bases). The germline V gene has CDR1 MNHEY and CDR2 SVGAGI. V was clipped by 5 bases and J by 2 bases, with 13 bases between them. The CDR3 runs to 15 residues. The CDR3 DNA sequence: TGTGCCAGCAGTCCCCAGGGGAGGGCTGGAAACACCATATATTTT. This sequence encodes CASSPQGRAGNTIYF.

This chain joins TRBV11-3 and TRBJ2-3, with 8 positions matching TRBD2. This CDR3 contains 15 residues. V was clipped by 1 base and J by 3 bases; unmatched bases: 3. Germline V gene lookup returns CDR1 SGHNT and CDR2 YENEEA. CDR3 sequence (DNA): TGTGCCAGCAGCTTAGGGCGGGGGGCTACAGATACGCAGTATTTT. It codes for CASSLGRGATDTQYF. The full variable domain, rest sourced from reference TRBV11-3 and TRBJ2-3, is EAGVVQSPRYKIIEKKQPVAFWCNPISGHNTLYWYLQNLGQGPELLIRYENEEAVDDSQLPKDRFSAERLKGVDSTLKIQPAELGDSAVYLCASSLGRGATDTQYFGPGTRLTVL.

This chain uses TRBV2 with TRBJ2-5, with 11 bases fitting TRBD2. With 3 bases clipped from V and 7 bases from J, the junction kept 4 bases outside the gene matches. The germline gives CDR1 SNHLY, CDR2 FYNNEI. The CDR3 has 14 residues. The CDR3 is CASSDLLAGGTQYF. The CDR3 DNA reads TGTGCCAGCAGTGACCTTCTAGCGGGAGGGACCCAGTACTTC.

V gene TRBV7-2 combines with J gene TRBJ2-1; TRBD2 matches 13 bases. Trimming removed 6 bases from V and 8 bases from J; junction bases left unmatched: 7. The CDR3 has 15 amino acids. Per germline, CDR1 SGHTA and CDR2 FQGNSA. The CDR3 loop is CASSRTSGSHDEQFF. DNA of the CDR3: TGTGCCAGCAGTAGGACTAGCGGGAGTCACGATGAGCAGTTCTTC.

This rearrangement joins TRBV28 to TRBJ1-2; no firm D call. The germline CDR1 and CDR2 sequences are MDHEN and SYDVKM. This CDR3 is 14 amino acids long. The V end was cut by 5 bases, the J end by 5 bases, with 15 bases between. Written as DNA, the CDR3 is TGTGCCAGCAGTCCACATGAGGATGGATATGGCTACACCTTC. It specifies CASSPHEDGYGYTF.

In this sample, this clone turned up a few times. The junction differs from germline at one of its ends, possibly a read error. The gene calls are TRBV3-1 (or the pseudogene TRBV3-2) and TRBJ2-7; 9 nucleotides line up with TRBD1. CDR3 size: 13 residues. CDR1 is LGHDT, CDR2 YNNKEL, per germline (reference sequence). The CDR3 DNA reads as TGTGCCAGCAGCCACATCGCCGGGACAGGGTTTCACTTC. This encodes CASSHIAGTGFHF.

The V and J genes are TRBV2 and TRBJ1-1, with 8 bases identical to TRBD1. The J segment lost 8 bases and the V segment lost 4 bases, leaving 6 bases of the junction unmatched. The CDR3 is 13 residues long. CDR1 and CDR2 from the germline V gene are SNHLY and FYNNEI. Here the CDR3 DNA reads TGTGCCAGCAGTGTTCAGGGGGCTATAGAAGCTTTCTTT. Translation: CASSVQGAIEAFF. Based on the CDR3 plus reference TRBV2 and TRBJ1-1, the full variable domain is EPEVTQTPSHQVTQMGQEVILRCVPISNHLYFYWYRQILGQKVEFLVSFYNNEISEKSEIFDDQFSVERPDGSNFTLKIRSTKLEDSAMYFCASSVQGAIEAFFGQGTRLTVV.

There are a few counts of this clone. The chain joins TRBV5-5 to TRBJ1-5; TRBD1 might be the D (6 bases). The CDR3 runs to 15 residues. V gave up 2 bases and J gave up 3 bases, with 12 bases separating them. CDR1 SGHKS and CDR2 YYEKEE come from the germline V gene (reference sequence). CDR3 amino acids: CASSFKDRDNQPQHF. DNA for the CDR3: TGTGCCAGCAGCTTCAAGGACAGAGACAATCAGCCCCAGCATTTT.

This clone was recorded once. The rearrangement uses TRBV27 and TRBJ2-3; 11 nucleotides agree with TRBD2. This CDR3 spans 20 amino acids. Germline lookup yields CDR1 MNHEY and CDR2 SMNVEV (reference sequence). V was clipped by 5 bases and J by 0 bases; unmatched bases: 16. The CDR3 sequence is CASSHRPFSGRAQSTDTQYF. Written as DNA, the CDR3 is TGTGCCAGCAGTCATCGCCCTTTTAGCGGGAGGGCCCAAAGCACAGATACGCAGTATTTT.

The rearrangement links TRBV7-3 to TRBJ1-5; no clear D gene. Germline V gene data show CDR1 as SGHTA and CDR2 as FQGTGA. V was trimmed by 1 base and J by 5 bases, leaving 6 bases between them. CDR3 size: 13 residues. The CDR3 region has the DNA TGTGCCAGCAGCTTAATGCGTGATCAGCCCCAGCATTTT. Translated, it gives CASSLMRDQPQHF.

This chain joins TRBV7-8 and TRBJ2-5; 7 nucleotides agree with TRBD1. This CDR3 is 15 amino acids long. V shed 0 bases and J 6 bases; nucleotides not matched to a gene: 7. CDR1 is SGHVS, CDR2 FQNEAQ, per germline. The CDR3 here is CASSLAPDRVKTQYF. The CDR3 DNA follows: TGTGCCAGCAGCTTAGCCCCCGACAGGGTGAAGACCCAGTACTTC.

The chain carries TRBV28 and TRBJ2-5, with 8 bases aligning to TRBD1. CDR3 size: 16 residues. The ends lost 6 bases at V and 4 bases at J; junction bases unmatched: 13. Per the germline V gene, CDR1 is MDHEN and CDR2 is SYDVKM. This chain's CDR3 is CASSSRTGTRLETQYF. The CDR3 coding sequence is TGTGCCAGCAGCTCTCGGACAGGGACCCGGTTAGAGACCCAGTACTTC.

The J gene is TRBJ1-1, the V gene TRBV7-9; D is unresolved. The CDR3 has 14 residues. Germline V gene lookup returns CDR1 SEHNR and CDR2 FQNEAQ (reference sequence). V was shortened by 2 bases and J by 3 bases, with 10 bases between the two germline ends. The CDR3 reads CASSLHGMDTEAFF. Written as DNA, the CDR3 is TGTGCCAGCAGCTTACACGGGATGGACACTGAAGCTTTCTTT.

The chain links TRBV21-1 to TRBJ1-3; the table's TRBD1 call for D was not verified on the DNA. TRBV21-1 is tagged as a pseudogene. The CDR3 runs to 16 residues. In nucleotides, the CDR3 is TGTGCCAGCAGCACCCCCGGGACAGGCGGCAGAAACACCATATATTTT. As protein: CASSTPGTGGRNTIYF.

The chain uses TRBV6-5 and TRBJ1-2; TRBD1 might be the D (6 bases). V was shortened by 6 bases and J by 4 bases, with 18 bases between the two germline ends. This CDR3 comprises 15 residues. CDR1 MNHEY and CDR2 SVGAGI come from the germline V gene. The CDR3 region has the DNA TGTGCCAGCAGGGGTAGGGACACCCTAGGCTATGGCTACACCTTC. Translated: CASRGRDTLGYGYTF.

In this sample, this clone turned up once. The chain employs TRBV12-2 and TRBJ2-1; TRBD2 is the table's D call and was not checked against the DNA. TRBV12-2 is listed as a pseudogene. The CDR3 runs to 15 residues. The CDR3 nucleotides are TGTGCAAGTCGCTTCGCCGGGTCCCCTACGAATGAGCAGTTCTTC. The encoded protein is CASRFAGSPTNEQFF.

This clone was seen once. V is TRBV6-2 or TRBV6-3 and J is TRBJ2-7, with D uncertain. CDR3 length: 14 amino acids. Germline V gene sequence: CDR1 MNHEY, CDR2 SVGEGT. Trimming left V 2 bases short and J 0 bases short, with 8 bases between. CDR3 sequence (DNA): TGTGCCAGCAGTTACATCGAGCGCTCCTACGAGCAGTACTTC. Its protein product is CASSYIERSYEQYF.

J is TRBJ1-1 and V is TRBV19; 8 nucleotides match TRBD1. Germline CDR1 reads LNHDA; CDR2 reads SQIVND (reference sequence). This CDR3 has 15 amino acids. J lost 6 bases, V lost 5 bases, and 11 bases had no gene match. CDR3 DNA sequence: TGTGCCAGTAGTCCCTGGACAGGGAGCTTTCCTGAAGCTTTCTTT. Residues: CASSPWTGSFPEAFF.

This clone was counted a single time. The chain combines TRBV3-1 (or the pseudogene TRBV3-2) with TRBJ1-3; the D is unclear. This CDR3 has 14 amino acids. Germline loops: CDR1 LGHDT, CDR2 YNNKEL (reference sequence). Trimming removed 1 base at V and 4 bases at J, with 8 bases between. CDR3 amino acids: CASSQGGSGNTIYF. CDR3 bases: TGTGCCAGCAGCCAAGGAGGGAGCGGAAACACCATATATTTT.

The chain carries TRBV24-1 and TRBJ1-6, with TRBD1 identical over 7 bases. Trimming removed 4 bases from V and 6 bases from J; junction bases left unmatched: 23. Germline assignment: CDR1 KGHDR and CDR2 SFDVKD. The CDR3 covers 21 residues. The CDR3 loop reads CATSDDPGQRIFGSCNSPLHF. The CDR3 coding sequence is TGTGCCACCAGTGACGACCCGGGACAGAGGATTTTCGGTTCGTGTAATTCACCCCTCCACTTT.

The V call is TRBV9, the J call TRBJ2-1; the D gene is possibly TRBD1 (5 bases). The CDR3 is 14 amino acids. V lost 4 bases, J lost 6 bases, and 14 bases lay in between. Germline V lookup: CDR1 SGDLS, CDR2 YYNGEE. The CDR3 sequence: CASSFSSTANEQFF. DNA of the CDR3: TGTGCCAGCAGCTTCAGCTCGACAGCCAATGAGCAGTTCTTC.

The V gene is TRBV5-1, the J gene TRBJ1-6; a possible D gene is TRBD1 (5 bases). Per the germline V gene, CDR1 is SGHRS and CDR2 is YFSETQ. The V and J ends lost 5 bases and 3 bases respectively, with 15 bases between them. This CDR3 is built from 16 residues. Here the CDR3 reads CASRNRDSNYNSPLHF. DNA for the CDR3: TGCGCCAGCAGGAACCGAGACAGTAACTATAATTCACCCCTCCACTTT.

This clone came up once. The CDR3 protein is CASSLSGSRQPQHF. For the CDR3, the DNA is TGTGCCAGCAGCTTGTCGGGGTCGAGGCAGCCCCAGCATTTT. The genes are TRBV7-9 and TRBJ1-5, with D uncertain. V was trimmed by 3 bases and J by 7 bases, leaving 13 bases between them. This CDR3 spans 14 amino acids. Germline V gene sequence: CDR1 SEHNR, CDR2 FQNEAQ (reference sequence).

The gene calls are TRBV27 and TRBJ1-1; D is undetermined. Trimming left V 2 bases short and J 4 bases short, with 14 bases between. The V gene's germline CDR1 is MNHEY and CDR2 SMNVEV (reference sequence). CDR3 size: 15 residues. CDR3 in DNA: TGTGCCAGCAGTTTAGGCGGACTAGGATCCACTGAAGCTTTCTTT. Translating gives CASSLGGLGSTEAFF.